One sample yielded the 20 T cell receptor beta chains listed below, sequenced in a study of OX40 agonist ivuxolimab in advanced cancers. To prepare the library, the immunoSEQ multiplex PCR assay was applied. This immuneACCESS table, as held by TCRdb, lists in-frame sequences with V and J called but not all clones. Of the missing ones, under half trace to an unresolved V gene in checked studies; the others have no known cause. The sample table contains 70,000 or so clones; only one count was recorded for around 90% of them. The top ten hold 6% to 8% of the sample. This specimen consisted of CD4+ or CD8+ T cells sorted from blood, obtained in a trial of the OX40 agonist ivuxolimab. The receptors come from an adult with an advanced solid tumor such as melanoma, head and neck, liver or kidney cancer.

V and J are TRBV12-2 and TRBJ2-1; TRBD1, the table's D call, lacks a check against the DNA. TRBV12-2 corresponds to a pseudogene. CDR3 length: 19 amino acids. This CDR3 reads CASRLVVYAGQGTYNEQFF. In DNA form, the CDR3 reads TGTGCAAGTCGCTTAGTCGTATATGCGGGACAGGGTACCTACAATGAGCAGTTCTTC.

The chain carries TRBV5-4 and TRBJ2-5; TRBD2 agrees at 11 bases. This CDR3 has 18 amino acids. V gave up 4 bases and J gave up 5 bases; unmatched junction bases: 16. Per germline, CDR1 SGHNT and CDR2 YYREEE (reference sequence). CDR3 residues: CASSPRGQVAGGRETQYF. The CDR3 DNA follows: TGTGCCAGCAGCCCCCGGGGACAGGTAGCGGGGGGGCGGGAGACCCAGTACTTC.

The chain couples TRBV25-1 to TRBJ1-2, with D hard to call. The ends were cut back, 1 base at V and 2 bases at J, with 8 bases in the middle. CDR1 and CDR2 from the germline V gene are MGHDK and SYGVNS. CDR3 size: 14 residues. In nucleotides, the CDR3 is TGTGCCAGCAGTGAATCAACACTCAACTATGGCTACACCTTC. Translation gives CASSESTLNYGYTF.

This clone was found a few times. V is TRBV19 and J is TRBJ2-7; possibly TRBD1 for D (5 bases). The V gene's germline CDR1 is LNHDA and CDR2 SQIVND (reference sequence). Trimming shortened V by 5 bases and J by 0 bases, and 11 bases separated the two germline ends. The CDR3 totals 14 residues. The CDR3 here is CASSWQGSSYEQYF. The CDR3 DNA is TGTGCCAGTAGTTGGCAGGGCAGCTCCTACGAGCAGTACTTC.

In this sample, this clone turned up many times. The J gene is TRBJ2-7, the V gene TRBV5-1, with D unresolved. CDR3 length: 13 residues. Trimming stripped 2 bases from V and 1 base from J, with 7 bases between. In germline, CDR1 is SGHRS, CDR2 YFSETQ. CDR3 in DNA: TGCGCCAGCAGCTTTGAAAGGTCCTACGAGCAGTACTTC. Protein: CASSFERSYEQYF.

The chain combines TRBV7-8 with TRBJ2-7; 7 bases agree with TRBD2. Germline trimming cut 6 bases from V and 4 bases from J; bases unmatched to any gene: 6. CDR3 size: 13 residues. Germline loops: CDR1 SGHVS, CDR2 FQNEAQ. The CDR3 region is CASRRLADYEQYF. In DNA form, the CDR3 reads TGTGCCAGCAGGAGGCTAGCGGATTACGAGCAGTACTTC. The full variable domain, with the rest looked up from reference TRBV7-8 and TRBJ2-7, is GAGVSQSPRYKVAKRGQDVALRCDPISGHVSLFWYQQALGQGPEFLTYFQNEAQLDKSGLPSDRFFAERPEGSVSTLKIQRTQQEDSAVYLCASRRLADYEQYFGPGTRLTVT.

V usage is TRBV7-9 and J usage is TRBJ2-7; D is perhaps TRBD2 (6 bases). With 3 bases removed from V and 0 bases from J, the gap between germline ends came to 9 bases. The CDR3 totals 14 residues. Germline assignment: CDR1 SEHNR and CDR2 FQNEAQ (reference sequence). CDR3 sequence reads: CASSLGGTSYEQYF. For the CDR3, the DNA is TGTGCCAGCAGCTTGGGCGGGACCTCCTACGAGCAGTACTTC.

The rearrangement joins TRBV5-1 to TRBJ1-1; D is undetermined. The CDR3 loop spans 13 amino acids. Deletions cut 1 base from V and 1 base from J, with 5 bases between. Germline V gene lookup returns CDR1 SGHRS and CDR2 YFSETQ. The CDR3 DNA follows: TGCGCCAGCAGCTTGACGAGGAACACTGAAGCTTTCTTT. Protein product: CASSLTRNTEAFF.

The chain recombines TRBV9 with TRBJ1-1, with D uncertain. The CDR3 totals 15 residues. V was clipped by 0 bases and J by 1 base, with 10 bases between them. Germline loops: CDR1 SGDLS, CDR2 YYNGEE. The CDR3 nucleotides read TGTGCCAGCAGCGTAGGGGTGGGCGGGAACACTGAAGCTTTCTTT. As protein: CASSVGVGGNTEAFF.

The gene calls are TRBV2 and TRBJ2-7; TRBD1 or TRBD2 may be the D gene (5 bases each). V was cut by 8 bases and J by 3 bases, with 11 bases left in between. Germline CDR1 and CDR2: SNHLY and FYNNEI. This CDR3 is 12 amino acids long. The CDR3 nucleotides read TGTGCCAGCCGGGACGGATACTACGAGCAGTACTTC. Its translation is CASRDGYYEQYF.

This clone was seen once. The chain carries TRBV7-6 and TRBJ1-5; 8 positions agree with TRBD1. Per the germline V gene, CDR1 is SGHVS and CDR2 is FNYEAQ. With V trimmed by 5 bases and J by 6 bases, 9 bases remained unmatched. The CDR3 spans 15 residues. As DNA, the CDR3 is TGTGCCAGCAGCCCCGGACAGGGTTTCGGTCAGCCCCAGCATTTT. This encodes CASSPGQGFGQPQHF.

The genes are TRBV11-2 and TRBJ2-5; D may be TRBD1 (5 bases). Germline CDR1 reads SGHAT; CDR2 reads FQNNGV. V lost 1 base and J lost 0, with 6 bases in between. The CDR3 length is 14 residues. The CDR3 nucleotides are TGTGCCAGCAGCTTAGGACAGAACCAAGAGACCCAGTACTTC. This sequence encodes CASSLGQNQETQYF.

This rearrangement joins TRBV5-6 to TRBJ2-3, with D perhaps matching TRBD2 (6 bases). The germline gives CDR1 SGHDT, CDR2 YYEEEE. The CDR3 is made up of 15 amino acids. V lost 0 bases, J lost 3 bases, and 11 bases lay in between. CDR3 coding DNA: TGTGCCAGCAGCTTGGGTCGGAGGGCGACAGATACGCAGTATTTT. Its protein is CASSLGRRATDTQYF.

The V call is TRBV4-3, the J call TRBJ2-5, with TRBD2 matching over 13 bases. The V segment lost 4 bases and the J segment 2 bases; nucleotides outside the gene matches: 13. The germline V gene has CDR1 LGHNA and CDR2 YSLEER. The CDR3 consists of 19 residues. The CDR3 here is CASSPGGLTSGGPQETQYF. The CDR3 region has the DNA TGCGCCAGCAGCCCAGGTGGTTTGACTAGCGGGGGGCCGCAAGAGACCCAGTACTTC.

As to this clone: The junction departs from the called germline gene at one end, perhaps through a read error. The rearrangement links TRBV5-4 to TRBJ2-7; 7 bases map to TRBD2. Per the germline V gene, CDR1 is SGHNT and CDR2 is YYREEE (reference sequence). This CDR3 spans 12 amino acids. The CDR3 nucleotides read TGTGTCAGCAGCCCCAGCGGGGAAGAGCAGTACTTC. This sequence encodes CVSSPSGEEQYF. Filled out from reference TRBV5-4 and TRBJ2-7, the complete variable domain reads ETGVTQSPTHLIKTRGQQVTLRCSSQSGHNTVSWYQQALGQGPQFIFQYYREEENGRGNFPPRFSGLQFPNYSSELNVNALELDDSALYLCVSSPSGEEQYFGPGTRLTVT.

The V gene is TRBV2, the J gene TRBJ2-3; 9 nucleotides match TRBD2. The CDR3 has 17 amino acids. Germline CDR1 and CDR2: SNHLY and FYNNEI. Trimming cost V 0 bases and J 2 bases; bases outside gene matches: 6. The chain's CDR3 is CASSEASTSGFTDTQYF. The CDR3 coding sequence is TGTGCCAGCAGTGAAGCCTCGACTAGCGGATTCACAGATACGCAGTATTTT. Drawing the rest from reference TRBV2 and TRBJ2-3, the complete variable domain is EPEVTQTPSHQVTQMGQEVILRCVPISNHLYFYWYRQILGQKVEFLVSFYNNEISEKSEIFDDQFSVERPDGSNFTLKIRSTKLEDSAMYFCASSEASTSGFTDTQYFGPGTRLTVL.

The J gene is TRBJ2-7, the V gene TRBV20-1; D perhaps matches TRBD1 (5 bases). Germline V lookup: CDR1 DFQATT, CDR2 SNEGSKA (reference sequence). This CDR3 has 10 residues. The ends were cut back, 6 bases at V and 5 bases at J, with 8 bases in the middle. The CDR3 DNA reads TGCAGTGCCCGGACAAACGAGCAGTACTTC. Residues: CSARTNEQYF.

V is TRBV5-8 and J is TRBJ2-3, with TRBD2 identical over 13 bases. The CDR3 runs to 19 residues. The junction had 13 bases not matched to a gene; V was cut back by 6 bases and J by 0 bases. The germline gives CDR1 SGHTS, CDR2 YDEGEE. The DNA of the CDR3 is TGTGCCAGCAATGAAGAGAGACTAGCGGGGGGTCCTAGCACAGATACGCAGTATTTT. Translating gives CASNEERLAGGPSTDTQYF.

DNA for the CDR3: TGTGCCAGCAGCACGAGACTAGCGGGGGTCCAAGAGACCCAGTACTTC. Translation: CASSTRLAGVQETQYF. The rearrangement joins TRBV13 to TRBJ2-5, with 12 bases identical to TRBD2. The germline V gene has CDR1 PRHDT and CDR2 FYEKMQ (reference sequence). The length of the CDR3 is 16 residues. The trim removed 5 bases at V and 1 base at J, leaving 5 bases unmatched.

The chain carries TRBV10-3 and TRBJ2-7, with D perhaps TRBD1 (5 bases). V lost 3 bases, J lost 0 bases, and 12 bases lay in between. Germline values: CDR1 ENHRY, CDR2 SYGVKD. The CDR3 has 15 residues. The CDR3 loop is CAISDETVSSYEQYF. The CDR3 bases are TGTGCCATCAGTGACGAGACAGTGAGCTCCTACGAGCAGTACTTC.